Below, 20 T cell receptor beta chains from the same sample are listed, as sequenced in a study of shared clonotypes between healthy human individuals. TCRdb's table, derived via immunoSEQ multiplex PCR, lists solely in-frame clones and lacks some. The sample has about 1.5 million clones, 95% to 99% seen once; the top ten hold 0.4% to 0.45%. The sequenced sample was naive CD4+ T cells sorted from blood. Documented subset: CD45RA+ positively selected. The receptor source for this set is a man aged 30 to 39 in good health.

This chain connects TRBV6-5 to TRBJ2-1; possible D gene TRBD2, 5 bases. Germline CDR1 is MNHEY and CDR2 is SVGAGI. V lost 0 bases to trimming and J lost 12 bases, with 21 bases between them. The length of the CDR3 is 16 residues. CDR3 loop: CASSYSIPGSYTRQFF. DNA of the CDR3: TGTGCCAGCAGTTACTCGATCCCGGGAAGTTATACGCGGCAGTTCTTC.

J is TRBJ2-1 and V is TRBV18, with TRBD2 matching 13 bases. With V trimmed by 5 bases and J by 7 bases, 2 bases remained unmatched. The CDR3 is 14 residues long. Germline CDR1 and CDR2: KGHSH and LQKENI. The CDR3 nucleotides read TGTGCCAGCTCATCGACTAGCGGGGGGAATGAGCAGTTCTTC. Residues: CASSSTSGGNEQFF. The full variable domain, its missing parts supplied by reference TRBV18 and TRBJ2-1, is NAGVMQNPRHLVRRRGQEARLRCSPMKGHSHVYWYRQLPEEGLKFMVYLQKENIIDESGMPKERFSAEFPKEGPSILRIQQVVRGDSAAYFCASSSTSGGNEQFFGPGTRLTVL.

The chain couples TRBV6-6 to TRBJ1-5; D possibly corresponds to TRBD1 (6 bases). CDR3 length: 15 residues. V shed 5 bases and J shed 4 bases, with 15 bases lying between them. Germline V gene lookup returns CDR1 MNHNY and CDR2 SVGAGI (reference sequence). The CDR3 loop is CASSITGTSNQPQHF. The DNA of the CDR3 is TGTGCCAGCAGTATTACCGGGACAAGTAATCAGCCCCAGCATTTT.

The rearrangement joins TRBV5-1 to TRBJ1-1, with D possibly matching TRBD1 (6 bases). Germline V lookup: CDR1 SGHRS, CDR2 YFSETQ. The length of the CDR3 is 14 residues. V lost 4 bases and J 4 bases, leaving 14 bases between the germline ends. The DNA of the CDR3 is TGCGCCAGCAGCCTCAGGGGAGTGGGCACTGAAGCTTTCTTT. Encoded protein: CASSLRGVGTEAFF.

Remarks on this clone: At one end the junction does not follow the germline gene, possibly because of a read error. The chain carries TRBV4-3 and TRBJ1-1; D not resolved. CDR3 length: 13 residues. Germline assignment: CDR1 LGHNA and CDR2 YSLEER. CDR3 in DNA: TGCGCCAGCAGCCAAGGCAGTCGGACGTCACTTGTCTTT. This encodes CASSQGSRTSLVF.

The chain combines TRBV7-2 with TRBJ2-7, with D perhaps matching TRBD1 (7 bases). Trimming took off 4 bases at V and 6 bases at J, with 19 bases between the two ends. Germline lookup yields CDR1 SGHTA and CDR2 FQGNSA. The CDR3 is made up of 15 amino acids. The CDR3 reads CASSSWEARGTEQYF. In DNA form, the CDR3 reads TGTGCCAGCAGCTCCTGGGAGGCCAGGGGGACCGAGCAGTACTTC.

The chain joins TRBV20-1 to TRBJ2-1, with D unresolved. The CDR3 is made up of 11 amino acids. Germline CDR1 and CDR2: DFQATT and SNEGSKA (reference sequence). Trimming stripped 1 base from V and 11 bases from J, with 9 bases between. CDR3 DNA: TGCAGTGCTAGAGGTCCTAGGCAGCAGTTCTTC. Amino acids: CSARGPRQQFF.

This clone was counted once. The chain couples TRBV6-1 to TRBJ2-3; D is unresolved. V lost 8 bases and J lost 2, with 11 bases in between. The V gene's germline CDR1 is MNHNS and CDR2 SASEGT. The CDR3 has 13 amino acids. CDR3 DNA sequence: TGTGCCAGCCAGCGAAACCCCACAGATACGCAGTATTTT. Amino acids: CASQRNPTDTQYF.

This chain connects TRBV29-1 to TRBJ2-1; 11 bases fit TRBD1. V was clipped by 7 bases and J by 4 bases; unmatched bases: 6. The CDR3 has 14 amino acids. Germline CDR1 and CDR2: SQVTM and ANQGSEA. For the CDR3, the DNA is TGCAGCGCACAGAGGGACAGGGGGTACAATGAGCAGTTCTTC. Amino acids: CSAQRDRGYNEQFF.

The chain is built from TRBV28 and TRBJ2-1; 9 bases line up with TRBD1. Trimming at V came to 4 bases and at J to 3 bases, leaving 1 base not matched to a gene. Germline loops: CDR1 MDHEN, CDR2 SYDVKM. There are 14 residues in the CDR3. CDR3 protein: CASSWTGDYNEQFF. The CDR3, as DNA: TGTGCCAGCAGTTGGACAGGGGACTACAATGAGCAGTTCTTC.

The chain carries TRBV5-4 and TRBJ2-7, with 10 nucleotides matching TRBD1. The CDR3 has 15 amino acids. V was pared by 4 bases and J by 2 bases, with 6 bases of the junction left unmatched. Per the germline V gene, CDR1 is SGHNT and CDR2 is YYREEE (reference sequence). The CDR3 reads CASSAGQGSPYEQYF. CDR3 DNA sequence: TGTGCCAGCAGCGCGGGACAGGGGTCCCCCTACGAGCAGTACTTC.

The rearrangement uses TRBV9 and TRBJ2-2; perhaps TRBD1 as D (6 bases). Trimming shortened V by 0 bases and J by 6 bases, and 12 bases separated the two germline ends. The CDR3 spans 15 residues. Germline V lookup: CDR1 SGDLS, CDR2 YYNGEE. CDR3 region: CASSVENRAAGELFF. For the CDR3, the DNA is TGTGCCAGCAGCGTAGAAAACAGGGCGGCCGGGGAGCTGTTTTTT.

The chain links TRBV11-2 to TRBJ2-5; TRBD1 is a possible D gene (6 bases). Looked up from germline, CDR1 is SGHAT and CDR2 is FQNNGV. The CDR3 extends over 14 amino acids. V dropped 0 bases and J dropped 4 bases, with 9 bases sitting between them. The CDR3 loop is CASSLEQGIETQYF. The CDR3 DNA is TGTGCCAGCAGCTTAGAACAGGGAATAGAGACCCAGTACTTC. The full variable domain, with the rest looked up from reference TRBV11-2 and TRBJ2-5, is EAGVAQSPRYKIIEKRQSVAFWCNPISGHATLYWYQQILGQGPKLLIQFQNNGVVDDSQLPKDRFSAERLKGVDSTLKIQPAKLEDSAVYLCASSLEQGIETQYFGPGTRLLVL.

The chain combines TRBV2 with TRBJ2-5; possible D gene TRBD1, 5 bases. CDR1 is SNHLY and CDR2 is FYNNEI in the germline V gene. This CDR3 has 13 amino acids. V gave up 4 bases and J gave up 5 bases, with 11 bases separating them. CDR3 region: CASSVETVETQYF. Here the CDR3 DNA reads TGTGCCAGCAGTGTTGAGACAGTGGAGACCCAGTACTTC.

This clone was seen once. The genes are TRBV27 and TRBJ2-2; D may be TRBD1 (5 bases). The length of the CDR3 is 17 residues. V lost 4 bases, J lost 7 bases, and 22 bases lay in between. Germline CDR1 MNHEY, CDR2 SMNVEV (reference sequence). The CDR3 here is CASSYRAGLGDYGELFF. DNA for the CDR3: TGTGCCAGCAGTTATCGTGCAGGGCTAGGGGATTACGGGGAGCTGTTTTTT.

V usage is TRBV25-1 and J usage is TRBJ2-7; D might be TRBD1 or TRBD2, each matching 6 bases. This CDR3 contains 15 residues. CDR1 is MGHDK and CDR2 is SYGVNS in the germline V gene. The germline V and J ends were trimmed by 3 bases and 0 bases, with 12 bases remaining between them. CDR3 sequence (DNA): TGTGCCAGCAGTGATTGGGGGGCGAGCTCCTACGAGCAGTACTTC. It is translated as CASSDWGASSYEQYF.

The chain recombines TRBV7-9 with TRBJ1-1, with D uncertain. Trimming shortened V by 7 bases and J by 1 base, and 16 bases separated the two germline ends. The CDR3 is 15 amino acids. CDR1 is SEHNR, CDR2 FQNEAQ, per germline (reference sequence). CDR3 DNA: TGTGCCAGCACCCCTCTGAGGGCAGGGAACACTGAAGCTTTCTTT. Its protein product is CASTPLRAGNTEAFF.

The rearrangement links TRBV11-3 to TRBJ2-3, with TRBD1 matching 7 bases. CDR3 length: 13 residues. Germline V gives CDR1 SGHNT, CDR2 YENEEA. V lost 2 bases and J lost 7; bases outside the gene matches: 3. CDR3 sequence (DNA): TGTGCCAGCAGCTTAAAGGACAGGAATACGCAGTATTTT. This translates into CASSLKDRNTQYF.

About this clone: The sample holds other DNA sequences that translate to the same CDR3. The chain employs TRBV19 and TRBJ2-7, with 9 bases matching TRBD1. V shed 3 bases and J 3 bases; nucleotides not matched to a gene: 3. The CDR3 contains 14 residues. Germline loops: CDR1 LNHDA, CDR2 SQIVND (reference sequence). The DNA for the CDR3 is TGTGCCAGTAGTATGGGACAGGGTCGCTACGAGCAGTACTTC. The encoded protein is CASSMGQGRYEQYF.

V and J are TRBV10-3 and TRBJ2-7; 8 bases are a match to TRBD2. The CDR3 consists of 15 residues. Looked up from germline, CDR1 is ENHRY and CDR2 is SYGVKD. The V segment lost 2 bases and the J segment 7 bases; nucleotides outside the gene matches: 10. CDR3 region: CAISEAPGGPLEQYF. The CDR3 DNA is TGTGCCATCAGTGAGGCCCCGGGAGGGCCGTTGGAGCAGTACTTC.